The clone carrying this T cell receptor beta chain was seen once. The CDR3 is made up of 16 amino acids. Trimming removed 2 bases from V and 6 bases from J; junction bases left unmatched: 9. CDR1 and CDR2 from the germline V gene are MNHEY and SVGAGI. The data belong to a study of cytomegalovirus exposure and HLA in healthy donors. Both 60 Vbeta primers and 13 Jbeta primers went into the PCR. Libraries were prepared by immunoSEQ multiplex PCR; TCRdb keeps only in-frame clonotypes and omits some of them. Found here are 130,000 to 150,000 clones, 70% to 80% of them singletons; the top ten hold about 3.9%.

Sequencing was carried out using PBMCs. This TCR was recovered from a man between 18 and 29 years old in good health and CMV-seronegative. V and J are TRBV6-5 and TRBJ2-1; 8 bases fit TRBD2. This CDR3 is CASSYTPGGAGNEQFF. The CDR3 nucleotides are TGTGCCAGCAGTTACACACCCGGGGGGGCTGGCAATGAGCAGTTCTTC.